Included here is one T cell receptor beta chain sequence, with context. The record originates from a study of blood T cell repertoires in COVID-19. Data came from immunoSEQ multiplex PCR; TCRdb stores just in-frame clones and leaves some out. The data contain 250,000 to 300,000 clones, about 88% of them seen just once; the ten biggest clones take up around 11%. This CDR3 is 14 amino acids long. Trimming shortened V by 3 bases and J by 8 bases, and 14 bases separated the two germline ends. Per germline, CDR1 MDHEN and CDR2 SYDVKM. The source material was peripheral blood. This chain joins TRBV28 and TRBJ2-1, with D tentatively TRBD1 (5 bases). The sequence was collected from a woman aged 30 to 39 with COVID-19, enrolled during active disease. CDR3 residues: CASSFAGLRDEQFF. The CDR3 DNA reads as TGTGCCAGCAGTTTTGCAGGGTTAAGGGATGAGCAGTTCTTC.